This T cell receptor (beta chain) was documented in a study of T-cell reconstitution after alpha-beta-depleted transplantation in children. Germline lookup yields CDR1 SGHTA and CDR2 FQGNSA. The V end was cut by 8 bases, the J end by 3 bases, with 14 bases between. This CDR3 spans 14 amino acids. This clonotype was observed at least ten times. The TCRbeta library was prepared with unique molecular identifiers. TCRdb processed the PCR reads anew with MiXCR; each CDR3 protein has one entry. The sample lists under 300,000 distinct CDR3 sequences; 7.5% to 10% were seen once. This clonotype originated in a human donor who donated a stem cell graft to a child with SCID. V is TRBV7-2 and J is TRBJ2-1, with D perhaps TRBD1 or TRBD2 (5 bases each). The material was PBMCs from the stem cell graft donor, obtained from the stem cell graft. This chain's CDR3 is CASGQGDYYNEQFF. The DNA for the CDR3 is TGTGCCAGCGGGCAGGGAGACTACTACAATGAGCAGTTCTTC.